The T cell receptor (beta chain) described here comes from a study of blood T cell repertoires in COVID-19. On the study more broadly: Sites in the United States, Italy and Spain provided acute and convalescent COVID-19 samples. PBMCs, B-cell-depleted T cells, or T cells provided the cDNA or gDNA that made up the material.

Sequenced by immunoSEQ multiplex PCR; TCRdb stores in-frame clones only, minus some. This table holds about 220,000 clones, approximately 77% found once. Specimen: peripheral blood. The clonotype originates from a woman at least 80 years old with acute or convalescent COVID-19.

CDR3 amino acids: CASSEPGTGLSEEQYF. CDR3 in DNA: TGTGCCAGCAGCGAACCCGGGACAGGGTTGTCTGAGGAACAGTACTTC. This sequence joins TRBV5-6 and TRBJ2-7, with 9 nucleotides matching TRBD1. This CDR3 comprises 16 residues. Germline V gene data show CDR1 as SGHDT and CDR2 as YYEEEE. V gave up 4 bases and J gave up 10 bases; unmatched junction bases: 18. Filled out from reference TRBV5-6 and TRBJ2-7, the complete variable domain reads DAGVTQSPTHLIKTRGQQVTLRCSPKSGHDTVSWYQQALGQGPQFIFQYYEEEERQRGNFPDRFSGHQFPNYSSELNVNALLLGDSALYLCASSEPGTGLSEEQYFGPGTRLTVT.